These 12 T cell receptor beta chains came from one sample sequenced in a study of cytomegalovirus exposure and HLA in healthy donors. Amplification used 60 Vbeta primers and 13 Jbeta primers. The method was immunoSEQ multiplex PCR; TCRdb's version includes in-frame clones alone and lacks a portion of them. The data show around 150,000 clones, 65% to 80% seen once. Sequences were obtained from PBMCs. The receptors stem from a man younger than 35 in good health and CMV-seropositive.

This clone turned up a few times. The V call is TRBV10-3, the J call TRBJ2-3, with 7 bases identical to TRBD2. The germline CDR1 and CDR2 sequences are ENHRY and SYGVKD. The CDR3 length is 13 residues. Losses at the gene ends were 6 bases for V and 5 bases for J; bases not matched to a gene: 5. The CDR3 DNA sequence: TGTGCCATCAGCGGCGGGAGCGGAGATACGCAGTATTTT. Amino acid sequence: CAISGGSGDTQYF.

The chain has TRBV25-1 and TRBJ2-3, with D possibly being TRBD1 (6 bases). Germline-derived CDR1 and CDR2 are MGHDK and SYGVNS. This CDR3 contains 13 residues. V was pared by 5 bases and J by 1 base, with 7 bases between. DNA for the CDR3: TGTGCCAGCAGTCCAGGGGGCACAGATACGCAGTATTTT. The encoded protein is CASSPGGTDTQYF.

V gene TRBV6-1 combines with J gene TRBJ2-5; 7 bases are shared with TRBD2. Germline CDR1 reads MNHNS; CDR2 reads SASEGT. The CDR3 contains 16 residues. J was trimmed by 0 bases and V by 2 bases; bases with no gene match: 6. The CDR3 is CASSEWAGDYQETQYF. CDR3 sequence (DNA): TGTGCCAGCAGTGAATGGGCGGGGGACTACCAAGAGACCCAGTACTTC.

The DNA for the CDR3 is TGCGCCAGCGCCTATACGCCCCGGACAGGAAGGGAGACCCAGTACTTC. It is translated as CASAYTPRTGRETQYF. The chain uses TRBV5-1 and TRBJ2-5; 7 nucleotides match TRBD1. V trimming: 7 bases; J trimming: 5 bases; junction bases outside the gene matches: 17. CDR1 and CDR2 (germline): SGHRS, YFSETQ. This CDR3 is built from 16 residues.

About this clone itself: Distinct nucleotide sequences in the sample also encode this CDR3. The chain combines TRBV29-1 with TRBJ2-3; 11 positions match TRBD1. Germline assignment: CDR1 SQVTM and CDR2 ANQGSEA. The CDR3 consists of 15 residues. The V segment lost 1 base and the J segment 3 bases; nucleotides outside the gene matches: 3. The DNA for the CDR3 is TGCAGCGTTGAAGGAGGGACAGGGGGTACAGATACGCAGTATTTT. Protein sequence: CSVEGGTGGTDTQYF.

This clone was detected only a few times. This sequence joins TRBV10-2 and TRBJ1-1, with D perhaps TRBD1 (5 bases). Germline loops: CDR1 WSHSY, CDR2 SAAADI. The CDR3 sequence is 14 residues long. The V end was cut by 4 bases, the J end by 0 bases, with 9 bases between. The DNA for the CDR3 is TGCGCCAGCAGTGGGAGACAGTTGAACACTGAAGCTTTCTTT. Translated, it gives CASSGRQLNTEAFF.

The rearrangement links TRBV2 to TRBJ1-2, with D tentatively TRBD1 (5 bases). Germline V gene data show CDR1 as SNHLY and CDR2 as FYNNEI. The germline V and J ends were trimmed by 3 bases and 4 bases, with 12 bases remaining between them. The CDR3 has 14 amino acids. The CDR3 DNA sequence: TGTGCCAGCAGTGATGGGCAGGGTCCCTATGGCTACACCTTC. This codes for CASSDGQGPYGYTF.

The V gene is TRBV2, the J gene TRBJ2-2; D is possibly TRBD1 (6 bases). From germline, CDR1 is SNHLY and CDR2 FYNNEI. V lost 6 bases and J 0 bases, leaving 29 bases between the germline ends. CDR3 length equals 21 residues. As DNA, the CDR3 is TGTGCCAGCAGCGCTACTGCTGTTAGGTGGACAGCTAACGCGAACACCGGGGAGCTGTTTTTT. Protein sequence: CASSATAVRWTANANTGELFF.

The J gene is TRBJ1-2, the V gene TRBV9; D not certain. Between the trimmed V and J ends, which lost 3 bases and 11 bases, there was a span of 17 bases. The CDR3 consists of 13 residues. CDR1 and CDR2 from the germline V gene are SGDLS and YYNGEE. For the CDR3, the DNA is TGTGCCAGCAGCGAGGGCGGCTATGGAGGTTACACCTTC. This sequence encodes CASSEGGYGGYTF.

This clone was observed once. CDR3 sequence reads: CATDLTGVNSPLHF. The CDR3 bases are TGTGCCACCGACCTCACAGGGGTTAATTCACCCCTCCACTTT. The chain recombines TRBV6-1 with TRBJ1-6; 7 bases agree with TRBD1. Germline lookup yields CDR1 MNHNS and CDR2 SASEGT. The J segment lost 6 bases and the V segment lost 10 bases, leaving 9 bases of the junction unmatched. The CDR3 length is 14 residues.

The rearrangement uses TRBV28 and TRBJ1-4, with 10 bases aligning to TRBD1. V gave up 10 bases and J gave up 8 bases; unmatched junction bases: 10. In germline, CDR1 is MDHEN, CDR2 SYDVKM. The CDR3 spans 14 residues. For the CDR3, the DNA is TGTGCCACCGCTAAGGGACAGGGGTGGGAAAAACTGTTTTTT. Amino acid sequence: CATAKGQGWEKLFF.

There are a few counts of this clone. The V gene is TRBV4-2, the J gene TRBJ2-5, with a possible D match to TRBD1 (5 bases). V was clipped by 5 bases and J by 5 bases, with 15 bases between them. The CDR3 is 14 amino acids. Germline assignment: CDR1 LGHNA and CDR2 YNFKEQ. Here the CDR3 DNA reads TGTGCCAGCAGCGCCAGGGAAGTAGGGGAGACCCAGTACTTC. Translating gives CASSAREVGETQYF.